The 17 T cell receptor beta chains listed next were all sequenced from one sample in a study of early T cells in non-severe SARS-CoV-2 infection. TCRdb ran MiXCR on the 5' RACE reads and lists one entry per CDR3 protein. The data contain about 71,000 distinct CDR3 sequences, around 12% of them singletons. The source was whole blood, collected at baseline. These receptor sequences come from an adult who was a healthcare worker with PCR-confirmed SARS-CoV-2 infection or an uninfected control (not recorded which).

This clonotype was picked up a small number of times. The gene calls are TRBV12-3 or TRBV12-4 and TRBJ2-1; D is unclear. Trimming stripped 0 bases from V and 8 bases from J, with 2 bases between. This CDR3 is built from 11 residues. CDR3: CASSLAYEQFF. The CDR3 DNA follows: TGTGCCAGCAGTTTAGCGTATGAGCAGTTCTTC.

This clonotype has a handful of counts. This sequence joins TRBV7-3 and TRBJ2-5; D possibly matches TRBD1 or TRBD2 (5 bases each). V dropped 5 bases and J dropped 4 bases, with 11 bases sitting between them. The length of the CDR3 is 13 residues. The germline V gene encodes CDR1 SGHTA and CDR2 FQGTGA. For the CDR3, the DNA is TGTGCCAGCAGCCGGGGCCAGGGAGAGACCCAGTACTTC. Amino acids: CASSRGQGETQYF.

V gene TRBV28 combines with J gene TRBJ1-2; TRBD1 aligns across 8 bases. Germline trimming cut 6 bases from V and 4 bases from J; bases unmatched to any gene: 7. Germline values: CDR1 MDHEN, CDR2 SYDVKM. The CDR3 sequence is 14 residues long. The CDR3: CASRPGGWAYGYTF. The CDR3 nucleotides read TGTGCCAGCAGGCCAGGGGGCTGGGCCTATGGCTACACCTTC.

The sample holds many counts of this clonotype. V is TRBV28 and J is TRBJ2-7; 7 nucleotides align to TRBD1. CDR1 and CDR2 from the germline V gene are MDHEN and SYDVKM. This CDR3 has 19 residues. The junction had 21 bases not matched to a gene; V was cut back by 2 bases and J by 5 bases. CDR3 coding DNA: TGTGCCAGCAGTTTAGAGGGGGCGGACAGTCCGGGTCCGTACGACGAGCAGTACTTC. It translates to CASSLEGADSPGPYDEQYF.

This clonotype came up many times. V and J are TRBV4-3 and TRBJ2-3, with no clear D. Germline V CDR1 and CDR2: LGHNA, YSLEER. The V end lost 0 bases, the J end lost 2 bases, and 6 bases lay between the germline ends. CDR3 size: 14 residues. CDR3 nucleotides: TGCGCCAGCAGCCAAGACCCGAACACAGATACGCAGTATTTT. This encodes CASSQDPNTDTQYF.

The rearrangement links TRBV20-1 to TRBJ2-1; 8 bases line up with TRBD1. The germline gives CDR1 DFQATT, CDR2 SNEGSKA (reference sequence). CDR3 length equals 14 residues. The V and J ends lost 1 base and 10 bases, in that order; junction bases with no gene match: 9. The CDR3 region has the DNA TGCAGTGCTAGAGCCGCGGACAGGGCCACAGAGCAGTTCTTC. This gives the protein CSARAADRATEQFF.

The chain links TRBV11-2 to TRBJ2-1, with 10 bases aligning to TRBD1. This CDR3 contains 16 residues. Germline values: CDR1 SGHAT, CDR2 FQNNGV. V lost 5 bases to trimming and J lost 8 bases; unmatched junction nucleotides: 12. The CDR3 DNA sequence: TGTGCCAGCAGCACACACCGGACAGGGGGTATCGATGAGCAGTTCTTC. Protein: CASSTHRTGGIDEQFF.

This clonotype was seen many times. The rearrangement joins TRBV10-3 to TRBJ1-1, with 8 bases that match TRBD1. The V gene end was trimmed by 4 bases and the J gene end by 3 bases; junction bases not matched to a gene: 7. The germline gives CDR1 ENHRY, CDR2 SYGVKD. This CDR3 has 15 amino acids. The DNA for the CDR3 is TGTGCCATCAGTGGGCCAGGGGGCAGGGACACTGAAGCTTTCTTT. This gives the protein CAISGPGGRDTEAFF.

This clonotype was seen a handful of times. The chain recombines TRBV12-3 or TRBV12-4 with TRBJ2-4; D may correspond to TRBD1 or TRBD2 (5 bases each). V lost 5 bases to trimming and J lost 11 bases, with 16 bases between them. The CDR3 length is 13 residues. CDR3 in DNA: TGTGCCAGCAGTCTCGGGACCAGACTGGTTCAGTACTTC. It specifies CASSLGTRLVQYF.

CDR3 sequence: CASSRYNEQFF. CDR3 DNA sequence: TGTGCCAGCAGTCGGTACAATGAGCAGTTCTTC. The rearrangement uses TRBV27 and TRBJ2-1; no definite D call. V was shortened by 5 bases and J by 4 bases, with 3 bases between the two germline ends. Germline CDR1 MNHEY, CDR2 SMNVEV (reference sequence). The CDR3 covers 11 residues.

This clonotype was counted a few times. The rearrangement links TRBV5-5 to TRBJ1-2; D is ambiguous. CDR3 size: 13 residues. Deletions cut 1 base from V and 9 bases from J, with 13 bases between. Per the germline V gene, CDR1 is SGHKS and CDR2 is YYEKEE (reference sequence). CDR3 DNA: TGTGCCAGCAGCTTGACCAGTGAAAGGAGCTACACCTTC. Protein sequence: CASSLTSERSYTF.

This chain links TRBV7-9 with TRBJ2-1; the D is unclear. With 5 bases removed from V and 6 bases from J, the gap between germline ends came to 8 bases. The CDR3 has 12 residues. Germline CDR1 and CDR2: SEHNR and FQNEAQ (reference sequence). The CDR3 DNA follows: TGTGCCAGCAGCCCACCGGGCAATGAGCAGTTCTTC. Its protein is CASSPPGNEQFF.

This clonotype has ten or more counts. DNA of the CDR3: TGCGCCAGCAGCTCCGGGTCAGTGGGGGGGGAGCTGTTTTTT. Its protein product is CASSSGSVGGELFF. This chain joins TRBV4-1 and TRBJ2-2, with unresolved D. CDR3 length: 14 amino acids. V was clipped by 5 bases and J by 8 bases, with 15 bases between them. Germline assignment: CDR1 MGHRA and CDR2 YSYEKL.

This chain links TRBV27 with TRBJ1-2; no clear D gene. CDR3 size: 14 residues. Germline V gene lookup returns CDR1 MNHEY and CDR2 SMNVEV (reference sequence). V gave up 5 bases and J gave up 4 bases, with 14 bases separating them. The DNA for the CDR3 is TGTGCCAGCAGTCTGGGCCCGGCGGGCTATGGCTACACCTTC. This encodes CASSLGPAGYGYTF.

CDR3 loop: CASNSRDPGELFF. The CDR3 region has the DNA TGTGCCAGCAATTCTAGAGATCCCGGGGAGCTGTTTTTT. The chain employs TRBV6-1 and TRBJ2-2; D uncertain. The germline V and J ends were trimmed by 7 bases and 6 bases, with 12 bases remaining between them. The CDR3 is 13 amino acids. Germline-derived CDR1 and CDR2 are MNHNS and SASEGT.

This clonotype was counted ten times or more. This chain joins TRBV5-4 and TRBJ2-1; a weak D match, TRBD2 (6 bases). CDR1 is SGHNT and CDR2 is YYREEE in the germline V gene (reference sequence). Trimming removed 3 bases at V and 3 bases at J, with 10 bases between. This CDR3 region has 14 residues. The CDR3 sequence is CASSSGDHYNEQFF. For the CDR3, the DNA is TGTGCCAGCAGCTCGGGGGACCACTACAATGAGCAGTTCTTC.

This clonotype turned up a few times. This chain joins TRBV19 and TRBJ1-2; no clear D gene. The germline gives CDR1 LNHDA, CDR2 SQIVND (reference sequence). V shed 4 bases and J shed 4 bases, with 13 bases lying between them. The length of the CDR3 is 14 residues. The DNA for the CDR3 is TGTGCCAGTAGTAAAGAACACGGACCCTATGGCTACACCTTC. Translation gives CASSKEHGPYGYTF. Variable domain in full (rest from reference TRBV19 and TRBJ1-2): DGGITQSPKYLFRKEGQNVTLSCEQNLNHDAMYWYRQDPGQGLRLIYYSQIVNDFQKGDIAEGYSVSREKKESFPLTVTSAQKNPTAFYLCASSKEHGPYGYTFGSGTRLTVV.